The 7 T cell receptor beta chains presented below share a single source sample, sequenced in a study of CD8+ T cells in alopecia areata. Extracted RNA was reverse transcribed into cDNA, the sequencing template. Clones were sequenced by immunoSEQ multiplex PCR, and TCRdb holds only the in-frame ones, with some missing. The data hold 75,000 to 100,000 clones, with 41% observed a single time. Sequencing input: CD4+ T cells sorted from blood. The receptors were sampled from a human donor with alopecia areata.

A few counts support this clone. The chain combines TRBV29-1 with TRBJ2-7; 8 bases line up with TRBD1. V was clipped by 7 bases and J by 6 bases; unmatched bases: 5. CDR1 and CDR2 (germline): SQVTM, ANQGSEA. This CDR3 is 11 amino acids long. DNA of the CDR3: TGCAGCGCCAAAACAGGGGGCGAGCAGTACTTC. Its protein product is CSAKTGGEQYF.

This chain connects TRBV29-1 to TRBJ1-1; D is unclear. This CDR3 has 12 amino acids. V lost 3 bases and J 0 bases, leaving 5 bases between the germline ends. Germline CDR1 and CDR2: SQVTM and ANQGSEA. Here the CDR3 reads CSVDRMNTEAFF. CDR3 nucleotide sequence: TGCAGCGTTGACAGGATGAACACTGAAGCTTTCTTT.

This clone turned up a few times. The V gene is TRBV2, the J gene TRBJ2-3; 7 nucleotides align to TRBD1. Trimming took 5 bases from V and 2 from J; bases not matched to a gene: 4. CDR1 and CDR2 from the germline V gene are SNHLY and FYNNEI. This CDR3 has 14 residues. This CDR3 reads CASSSDRNTDTQYF. The DNA of the CDR3 is TGTGCCAGCAGTTCGGACAGGAACACAGATACGCAGTATTTT.

The rearrangement uses TRBV27 and TRBJ1-6; a possible D gene is TRBD1 (5 bases). This CDR3 has 16 amino acids. Germline CDR1 MNHEY, CDR2 SMNVEV (reference sequence). The V and J ends lost 3 bases and 2 bases respectively, with 11 bases between them. The CDR3 DNA reads as TGTGCCAGCAGTTTCCGGAGACAGCCCTATAATTCACCCCTCCACTTT. Its protein is CASSFRRQPYNSPLHF.

The chain recombines TRBV9 with TRBJ2-3; the match to TRBD2 covers 9 bases. With V trimmed by 2 bases and J by 5 bases, 9 bases remained unmatched. The germline CDR1 and CDR2 sequences are SGDLS and YYNGEE. The length of the CDR3 is 16 residues. The CDR3 DNA follows: TGTGCCAGCAGCGTCCGGCGGGGGGGCCAGGAAGATACGCAGTATTTT. This sequence encodes CASSVRRGGQEDTQYF.

This clone is a singleton in its sample. The rearrangement uses TRBV30 and TRBJ1-2; tentative D call: TRBD1 (5 bases). Germline-derived CDR1 and CDR2 are GTSNPN and SVGIG (reference sequence). The CDR3 spans 14 residues. Between the trimmed V and J ends, which lost 6 bases and 8 bases, there was a span of 22 bases. CDR3 in DNA: TGTGCCTGTTTCGTTAGCGGGACCACAAACGGCTACACCTTC. Encoded protein: CACFVSGTTNGYTF. Variable domain in full (rest from reference TRBV30 and TRBJ1-2): SQTIHQWPATLVQPVGSPLSLECTVEGTSNPNLYWYRQAAGRGLQLLFYSVGIGQISSEVPQNLSASRPQDRQFILSSKKLLLSDSGFYLCACFVSGTTNGYTFGSGTRLTVV.

This rearrangement joins TRBV13 to TRBJ2-1, with 9 bases lining up with TRBD2. There are 15 residues in the CDR3. J gave up 10 bases and V 5 bases, and 12 bases lay outside the gene matches. In germline, CDR1 is PRHDT, CDR2 FYEKMQ (reference sequence). In DNA form, the CDR3 reads TGTGCCAGCAGCCCCTATAACTTAGCGGGAGTAGAGCAGTTCTTC. Amino acids: CASSPYNLAGVEQFF.